These 25 T cell receptor beta chains came from one sample sequenced in a study of T cell repertoires in cytomegalovirus infection. The antigens for these receptors are not known. TCRdb processed the reads anew with MiXCR; each CDR3 protein has one entry. The sample lists 570,000 or so distinct CDR3 sequences; about 40% were seen once. The sample here was cultured PBMCs, taken from culture after CMV antigen stimulation. Receptors were obtained from a human donor in good health (CMV status not recorded). Some clones in this sample may be carry-over from other donors' samples.

The chain carries TRBV5-4 and TRBJ2-1; maybe TRBD2 (7 bases). Germline loops: CDR1 SGHNT, CDR2 YYREEE (reference sequence). The CDR3 covers 15 residues. V lost 4 bases, J lost 9 bases, and 20 bases lay in between. CDR3 amino acids: CASSPDSFGRGEQFF. CDR3 nucleotide sequence: TGTGCCAGCAGCCCGGACAGCTTTGGGAGGGGTGAGCAGTTCTTC.

The chain employs TRBV6-1 and TRBJ1-5; D call uncertain. V dropped 0 bases and J dropped 3 bases, with 15 bases sitting between them. Per the germline V gene, CDR1 is MNHNS and CDR2 is SASEGT. This CDR3 is built from 17 residues. CDR3 sequence (DNA): TGTGCCAGCAGTGAAGCCCTCCTTTGGGGAGACAATCAGCCCCAGCATTTT. Amino acids: CASSEALLWGDNQPQHF.

V and J are TRBV12-3 or TRBV12-4 and TRBJ2-1; a weak D match, TRBD2 (5 bases). The CDR3 is 14 residues long. With 3 bases removed from V and 4 bases from J, the gap between germline ends came to 10 bases. As DNA, the CDR3 is TGTGCCAGCAGTTTGAGTGACTATTACAATGAGCAGTTCTTC. This translates into CASSLSDYYNEQFF.

This clonotype was seen many times. The V and J genes are TRBV5-5 and TRBJ2-1; 11 bases line up with TRBD2. V lost 0 bases to trimming and J lost 9 bases; unmatched junction nucleotides: 2. Germline V CDR1 and CDR2: SGHKS, YYEKEE (reference sequence). This CDR3 has 14 residues. The chain's CDR3 is CASSLGLAGSEQFF. CDR3 nucleotides: TGTGCCAGCAGCTTGGGACTAGCGGGAAGTGAGCAGTTCTTC.

This chain connects TRBV7-2 to TRBJ1-3; TRBD1 matches at 7 bases. The trim removed 4 bases at V and 4 bases at J, leaving 4 bases unmatched. The germline V gene encodes CDR1 SGHTA and CDR2 FQGNSA. This CDR3 is built from 14 residues. CDR3 DNA sequence: TGTGCCAGCAGCTCCACAGGGGACGGAAACACCATATATTTT. It specifies CASSSTGDGNTIYF.

V is TRBV12-3 or TRBV12-4 and J is TRBJ1-1; 9 nucleotides agree with TRBD1. The CDR3 loop spans 16 amino acids. The J segment lost 4 bases and the V segment lost 5 bases, leaving 11 bases of the junction unmatched. The CDR3 reads CASSPPGQGGFTEAFF. CDR3 nucleotides: TGTGCCAGCAGTCCCCCGGGACAGGGTGGTTTCACTGAAGCTTTCTTT.

V is TRBV27 and J is TRBJ2-2; 8 bases are shared with TRBD2. V gave up 3 bases and J gave up 9 bases; unmatched junction bases: 9. Germline CDR1 reads MNHEY; CDR2 reads SMNVEV (reference sequence). This CDR3 region has 15 residues. CDR3: CASSFSGTSTRELFF. The CDR3, as DNA: TGTGCCAGCAGTTTTTCCGGGACTAGTACGCGGGAGCTGTTTTTT.

This clonotype appeared a few times. The rearrangement links TRBV7-2 to TRBJ2-5; D ambiguous. CDR1 and CDR2 (germline): SGHTA, FQGNSA. This CDR3 comprises 12 residues. The germline V and J ends were trimmed by 3 bases and 4 bases, with 6 bases remaining between them. The CDR3 loop reads CASSFFPETQYF. The DNA of the CDR3 is TGTGCCAGCAGCTTTTTCCCAGAGACCCAGTACTTC. Complete variable domain (other parts from reference TRBV7-2 and TRBJ2-5): GAGVSQSPSNKVTEKGKDVELRCDPISGHTALYWYRQSLGQGLEFLIYFQGNSAPDKSGLPSDRFSAERTGGSVSTLTIQRTQQEDSAVYLCASSFFPETQYFGPGTRLLVL.

Note on this clonotype: This may stem from a read error, because a much larger clone lies one nucleotide away. The J gene is TRBJ2-5, the V gene TRBV7-2; TRBD2 is a possible D gene (5 bases). CDR1 and CDR2 from the germline V gene are SGHTA and FQGNSA. This CDR3 has 15 amino acids. The CDR3 here is CASGLDTGSVETQYF. CDR3 nucleotides: TGTGCCAGCGGCTTAGATACTGGGAGCGTGGAGACCCAGTACTTC.

The chain employs TRBV7-8 and TRBJ1-5, with D maybe TRBD1 (5 bases). The length of the CDR3 is 15 residues. The germline V and J ends were trimmed by 5 bases and 0 bases, with 11 bases remaining between them. The germline V gene has CDR1 SGHVS and CDR2 FQNEAQ. The CDR3 DNA follows: TGTGCCAGCAGCCCTCCAGGGATTAGCAATCAGCCCCAGCATTTT. Protein sequence: CASSPPGISNQPQHF.

This clonotype was observed a handful of times. This chain links TRBV10-3 with TRBJ2-3; 8 bases are a match to TRBD1. This CDR3 comprises 16 residues. J was trimmed by 0 bases and V by 6 bases; bases with no gene match: 8. Germline values: CDR1 ENHRY, CDR2 SYGVKD. The CDR3 loop reads CAIRLGTGSSTDTQYF. The CDR3 bases are TGTGCCATCAGGCTAGGGACAGGTTCGAGCACAGATACGCAGTATTTT.

This clonotype was recorded a few times. The rearrangement links TRBV7-3 to TRBJ2-1; TRBD1 is a possible D gene (6 bases). Trimming cost V 5 bases and J 9 bases, with 20 bases left between them. The CDR3 runs to 15 residues. CDR1 is SGHTA and CDR2 is FQGTGA in the germline V gene. The DNA of the CDR3 is TGTGCCAGCAGCCTCGCAGGGGACCGCAAGAGTGAGCAGTTCTTC. Protein sequence: CASSLAGDRKSEQFF.

This clonotype appeared a single time. The CDR3 bases are TGCAGTGCTGTAGACCAAACAGATACGCAGTATTTT. Its translation is CSAVDQTDTQYF. The V call is TRBV20-1, the J call TRBJ2-3; no clear D. The CDR3 is 12 amino acids. The germline V and J ends were trimmed by 5 bases and 3 bases, with 9 bases remaining between them. Germline V gene data show CDR1 as DFQATT and CDR2 as SNEGSKA (reference sequence).

The chain recombines TRBV7-8 with TRBJ1-1; 10 bases fit TRBD1. CDR3 length equals 15 residues. Germline-derived CDR1 and CDR2 are SGHVS and FQNEAQ. The trim removed 5 bases at V and 4 bases at J, leaving 7 bases unmatched. The CDR3 DNA sequence: TGTGCCAGCAGCCCCGGGACAGGGGCGATCACTGAAGCTTTCTTT. Translation: CASSPGTGAITEAFF. Full variable domain (remainder filled in from reference TRBV7-8 and TRBJ1-1): GAGVSQSPRYKVAKRGQDVALRCDPISGHVSLFWYQQALGQGPEFLTYFQNEAQLDKSGLPSDRFFAERPEGSVSTLKIQRTQQEDSAVYLCASSPGTGAITEAFFGQGTRLTVV.

This sequence joins TRBV7-8 and TRBJ1-2; D not certain. V was cut by 6 bases and J by 7 bases, with 21 bases left in between. CDR3 length: 15 residues. Looked up from germline, CDR1 is SGHVS and CDR2 is FQNEAQ. CDR3 coding DNA: TGTGCCAGCAGTTTCCTCCCAGACCCCCCTGGTGGCTACACCTTC. Its translation is CASSFLPDPPGGYTF.

The J gene is TRBJ2-7, the V gene TRBV7-2; the D gene could be TRBD1 or TRBD2 (5 bases each). Germline V gives CDR1 SGHTA, CDR2 FQGNSA. CDR3 size: 15 residues. Between the trimmed V and J ends, which lost 5 bases and 5 bases, there was a span of 19 bases. The CDR3 nucleotides are TGTGCCAGCAGCCAAGACGGGACCGTGGCGCACGAGCAGTACTTC. This codes for CASSQDGTVAHEQYF.

The V and J genes are TRBV7-2 and TRBJ2-7; D possibly corresponds to TRBD1 (6 bases). Trimming left V 5 bases short and J 4 bases short, with 9 bases between. CDR3 length: 12 amino acids. CDR1 is SGHTA, CDR2 FQGNSA, per germline. The CDR3 coding sequence is TGTGCCAGCAGCGCCCAGGGGTACGAGCAGTACTTC. It translates to CASSAQGYEQYF.

The chain joins TRBV7-2 to TRBJ2-5, with 11 bases aligning to TRBD2. Losses at the gene ends were 2 bases for V and 2 bases for J; bases not matched to a gene: 4. The germline V gene has CDR1 SGHTA and CDR2 FQGNSA. The CDR3 sequence is 16 residues long. CDR3 amino acids: CASSLTTSGGQETQYF. The CDR3 bases are TGTGCCAGCAGCTTAACCACTAGCGGGGGTCAAGAGACCCAGTACTTC.

The chain links TRBV7-2 to TRBJ2-1; D is undetermined. With 3 bases removed from V and 9 bases from J, the gap between germline ends came to 12 bases. Germline CDR1 and CDR2: SGHTA and FQGNSA. The CDR3 runs 13 residues. The CDR3: CASSFNTPSEQFF. For the CDR3, the DNA is TGTGCCAGCAGCTTCAATACTCCATCTGAGCAGTTCTTC.

This clonotype was counted between two and nine times. The chain couples TRBV7-2 to TRBJ2-7; D ambiguous. Germline assignment: CDR1 SGHTA and CDR2 FQGNSA. CDR3 length equals 15 residues. Between the trimmed V and J ends, which lost 5 bases and 3 bases, there was a span of 17 bases. The CDR3 region is CASSPTTGPYYEQYF. The CDR3 DNA reads TGTGCCAGCAGCCCAACCACCGGGCCCTACTACGAGCAGTACTTC.

The chain recombines TRBV7-8 with TRBJ1-2; D call uncertain. In germline, CDR1 is SGHVS, CDR2 FQNEAQ. The CDR3 totals 14 residues. With 4 bases removed from V and 4 bases from J, the gap between germline ends came to 13 bases. CDR3 protein: CASSSVASPYGYTF. For the CDR3, the DNA is TGTGCCAGCAGCTCCGTAGCATCTCCCTATGGCTACACCTTC.

J is TRBJ2-7 and V is TRBV11-2; no reliable D call. The CDR3 covers 14 residues. Trimming cost V 1 base and J 2 bases, with 9 bases left between them. Germline V gives CDR1 SGHAT, CDR2 FQNNGV. The CDR3: CASSLVTKPYEQYF. The DNA for the CDR3 is TGTGCCAGCAGCTTAGTCACTAAACCCTACGAGCAGTACTTC.

The V call is TRBV2, the J call TRBJ1-1; D remains unclear. CDR1 is SNHLY and CDR2 is FYNNEI in the germline V gene. Between the trimmed V and J ends, which lost 7 bases and 6 bases, there was a span of 12 bases. This CDR3 is 12 amino acids long. This CDR3 reads CASKDPTAEAFF. The CDR3 bases are TGTGCCAGCAAAGACCCTACGGCTGAAGCTTTCTTT.

The gene calls are TRBV11-2 and TRBJ2-1, with a weak D call TRBD2 (7 bases). Germline CDR1 reads SGHAT; CDR2 reads FQNNGV. V lost 6 bases, J lost 9 bases, and 24 bases lay in between. The CDR3 has 16 amino acids. CDR3 bases: TGTGCCAGCAGTTGGGCGAAGGGGGAGGGGGTTGGTGAGCAGTTCTTC. Encoded protein: CASSWAKGEGVGEQFF.

The chain employs TRBV5-4 and TRBJ2-1, with 7 bases matching TRBD2. Losses at the gene ends were 2 bases for V and 4 bases for J; bases not matched to a gene: 9. The germline CDR1 and CDR2 sequences are SGHNT and YYREEE (reference sequence). This CDR3 is built from 16 residues. CDR3 bases: TGTGCCAGCAGCTTTGGCGGCCCCGGGGGGTACAATGAGCAGTTCTTC. Translating it yields CASSFGGPGGYNEQFF.